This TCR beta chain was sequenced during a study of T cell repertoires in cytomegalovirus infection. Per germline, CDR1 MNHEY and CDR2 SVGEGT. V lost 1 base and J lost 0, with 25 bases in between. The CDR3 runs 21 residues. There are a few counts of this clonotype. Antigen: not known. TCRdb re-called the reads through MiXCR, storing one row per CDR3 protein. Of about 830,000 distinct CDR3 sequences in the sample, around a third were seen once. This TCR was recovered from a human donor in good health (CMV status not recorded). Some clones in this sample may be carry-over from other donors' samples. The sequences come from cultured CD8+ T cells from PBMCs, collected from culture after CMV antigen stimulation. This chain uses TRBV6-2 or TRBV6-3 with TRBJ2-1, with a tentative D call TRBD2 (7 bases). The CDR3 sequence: CASSYWTLQAGAKSSYNEQFF. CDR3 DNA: TGTGCCAGCAGTTACTGGACTCTACAGGCGGGGGCCAAGAGCTCCTACAATGAGCAGTTCTTC.